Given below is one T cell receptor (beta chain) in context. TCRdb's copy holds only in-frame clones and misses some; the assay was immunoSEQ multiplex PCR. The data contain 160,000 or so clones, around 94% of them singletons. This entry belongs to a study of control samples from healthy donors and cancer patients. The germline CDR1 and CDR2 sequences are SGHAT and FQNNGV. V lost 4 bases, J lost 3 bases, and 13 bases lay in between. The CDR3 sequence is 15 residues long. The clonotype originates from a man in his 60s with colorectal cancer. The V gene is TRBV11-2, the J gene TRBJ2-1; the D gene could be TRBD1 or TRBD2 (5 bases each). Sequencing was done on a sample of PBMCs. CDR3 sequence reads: CASSSAGGIYNEQFF. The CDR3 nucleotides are TGTGCCAGCAGCTCTGCTGGGGGTATCTACAATGAGCAGTTCTTC.